The source of this TCR beta chain is a study of cytotoxic CD8 clonotypes in ibrutinib-treated CLL. TCR beta libraries used around 2 micrograms of genomic DNA from cryopreserved PBMCs. Measured with immunoSEQ multiplex PCR; TCRdb has only the in-frame clones, and not every one. The table includes approximately 280,000 clones, 76% detected once. This CDR3 is 12 amino acids long. Trimming removed 10 bases from V and 7 bases from J, with 14 bases in between. Germline V gives CDR1 ENHRY, CDR2 SYGVKD. Source: PBMCs, taken at disease progression, from a patient treated with ibrutinib. This chain joins TRBV10-3 and TRBJ2-1; D is perhaps TRBD1 or TRBD2 (5 bases each). This receptor was obtained from a human donor with chronic lymphocytic leukemia. CDR3 amino acids: CATGTARNEQFF. The CDR3 nucleotides read TGTGCCACCGGGACGGCCAGGAATGAGCAGTTCTTC.